The present entry profiles one T cell receptor (beta chain) with its context. The antigen is unknown. Donors were nominally healthy when sampled, though unrecorded immune exposures were likely. The data were obtained in a study of cytomegalovirus exposure and HLA in healthy donors. It was with 60 Vbeta and 13 Jbeta primers that the PCR ran. Clones were sequenced by immunoSEQ multiplex PCR, and TCRdb holds only the in-frame ones, with some missing. The repertoire table contains roughly 200,000 clones. Per germline, CDR1 SEHNR and CDR2 FQNEAQ (reference sequence). The CDR3 is 15 residues long. V shed 1 base and J shed 0 bases, with 7 bases lying between them. Study results and limitations: Later on, an analysis found that several of the most significant clusters appeared to be linked to common viral pathogens, which included parvovirus B19.

The genes are TRBV7-9 and TRBJ1-5; D remains unclear. This clonotype originated in a man aged 30 to 45 in good health and CMV-seronegative. The sample was PBMCs. CDR3 sequence (DNA): TGTGCCAGCAGCTTAGGATACAATAGCAATCAGCCCCAGCATTTT. As protein: CASSLGYNSNQPQHF.